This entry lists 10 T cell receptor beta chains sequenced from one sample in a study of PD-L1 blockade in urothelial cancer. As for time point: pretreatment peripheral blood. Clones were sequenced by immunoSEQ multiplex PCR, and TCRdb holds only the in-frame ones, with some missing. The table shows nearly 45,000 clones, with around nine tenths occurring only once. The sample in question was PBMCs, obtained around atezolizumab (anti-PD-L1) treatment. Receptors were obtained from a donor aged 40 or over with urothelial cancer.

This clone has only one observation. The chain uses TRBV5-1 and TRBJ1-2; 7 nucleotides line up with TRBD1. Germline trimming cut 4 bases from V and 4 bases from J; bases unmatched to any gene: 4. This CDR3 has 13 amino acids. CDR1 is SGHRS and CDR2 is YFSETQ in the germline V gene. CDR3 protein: CASSLGQPYGYTF. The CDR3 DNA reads TGCGCCAGCAGCCTGGGACAGCCCTATGGCTACACCTTC.

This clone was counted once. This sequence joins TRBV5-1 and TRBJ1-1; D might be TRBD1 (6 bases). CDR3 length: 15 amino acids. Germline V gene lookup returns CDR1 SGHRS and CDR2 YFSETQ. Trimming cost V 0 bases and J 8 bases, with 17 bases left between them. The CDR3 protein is CASSLVLGAPQEAFF. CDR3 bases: TGCGCCAGCAGCTTGGTGTTGGGGGCCCCTCAGGAAGCTTTCTTT.

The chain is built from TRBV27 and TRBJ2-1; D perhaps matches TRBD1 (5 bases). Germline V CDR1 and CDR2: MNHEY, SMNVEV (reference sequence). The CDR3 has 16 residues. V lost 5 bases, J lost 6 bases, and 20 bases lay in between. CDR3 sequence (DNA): TGTGCCAGCAGTCCCCCCCCGGGCGGACACGCCAATGAGCAGTTCTTC. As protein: CASSPPPGGHANEQFF.

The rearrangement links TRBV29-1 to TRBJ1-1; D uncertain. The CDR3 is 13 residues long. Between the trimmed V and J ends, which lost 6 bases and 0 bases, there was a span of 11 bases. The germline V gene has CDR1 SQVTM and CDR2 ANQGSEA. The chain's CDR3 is CSVRKQMNTEAFF. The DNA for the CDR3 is TGCAGCGTCCGTAAGCAAATGAACACTGAAGCTTTCTTT.

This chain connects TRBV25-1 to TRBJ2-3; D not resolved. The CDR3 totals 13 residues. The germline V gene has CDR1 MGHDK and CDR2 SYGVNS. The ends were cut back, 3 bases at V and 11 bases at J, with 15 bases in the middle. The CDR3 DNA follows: TGTGCCAGCAGTGATCCCGTGACAAATGTGCAGTATTTT. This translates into CASSDPVTNVQYF.

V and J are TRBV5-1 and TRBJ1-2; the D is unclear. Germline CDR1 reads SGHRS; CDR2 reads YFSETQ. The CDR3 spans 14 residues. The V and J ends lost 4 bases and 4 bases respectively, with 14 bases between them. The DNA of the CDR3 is TGCGCCAGCAGCCGGGGTGCGGACCCCTATGGCTACACCTTC. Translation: CASSRGADPYGYTF.

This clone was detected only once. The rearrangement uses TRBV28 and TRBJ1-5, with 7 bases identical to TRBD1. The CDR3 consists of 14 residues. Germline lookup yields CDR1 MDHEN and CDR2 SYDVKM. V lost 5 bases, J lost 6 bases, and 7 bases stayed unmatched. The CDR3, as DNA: TGTGCCAGCAGTGGGGACAGCAAAAGTCAGCCCCAGCATTTT. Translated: CASSGDSKSQPQHF.

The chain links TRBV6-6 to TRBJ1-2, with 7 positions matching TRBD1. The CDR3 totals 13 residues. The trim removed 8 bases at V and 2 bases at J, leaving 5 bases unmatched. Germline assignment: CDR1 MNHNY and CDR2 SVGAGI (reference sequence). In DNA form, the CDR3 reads TGTGCCAGCGGGGACAGAGAGAACTATGGCTACACCTTC. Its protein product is CASGDRENYGYTF.

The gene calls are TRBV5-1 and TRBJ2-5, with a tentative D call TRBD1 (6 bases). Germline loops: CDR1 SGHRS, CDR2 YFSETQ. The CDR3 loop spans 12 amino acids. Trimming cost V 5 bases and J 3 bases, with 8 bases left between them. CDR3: CASRAGEETQYF. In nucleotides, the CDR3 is TGCGCCAGCAGGGCAGGGGAAGAGACCCAGTACTTC. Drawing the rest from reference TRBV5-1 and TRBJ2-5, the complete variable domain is KAGVTQTPRYLIKTRGQQVTLSCSPISGHRSVSWYQQTPGQGLQFLFEYFSETQRNKGNFPGRFSGRQFSNSRSEMNVSTLELGDSALYLCASRAGEETQYFGPGTRLLVL.

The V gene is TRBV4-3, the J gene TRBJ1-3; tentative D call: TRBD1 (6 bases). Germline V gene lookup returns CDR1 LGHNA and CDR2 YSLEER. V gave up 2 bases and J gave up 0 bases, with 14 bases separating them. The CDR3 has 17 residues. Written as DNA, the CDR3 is TGCGCCAGCAGCCAATCCTGGAGACAGGCCTCTGGAAACACCATATATTTT. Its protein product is CASSQSWRQASGNTIYF.